The 8 T cell receptor beta chains reported below all come from one sample, sequenced in a study of beta chain features in type 1 diabetes (dated by TCRdb to the late 2010s). Library creation used the immunoSEQ multiplex PCR assay. The High Capacity cDNA Reverse Transcription Kit was used to reverse transcribe all of the isolated RNA, meaning that expressed TCRB transcripts were what got sequenced. Sourced from immuneACCESS, this table was stored by TCRdb with only in-frame sequences that have V and J called. A share of the clones is absent; for the studies checked, an unresolved V gene accounts for under half, and the remainder has no known explanation. The sample contains some 400,000 clones, roughly 16% of them found a single time. Together, the top ten hold roughly 0.019% of the sample. Input material: naive CD4+ T cells from blood. This specimen's cell subset or site label, interpreted: true naive CD4+ T cells. The receptors originated from a young woman in good health.

V usage is TRBV19 and J usage is TRBJ2-7, with a tentative D call TRBD2 (5 bases). In germline, CDR1 is LNHDA, CDR2 SQIVND (reference sequence). The CDR3 sequence is 15 residues long. The V end was cut by 2 bases, the J end by 4 bases, with 15 bases between. The CDR3 nucleotides read TGTGCCAGTAGTATAACCGGGGTTATCCTTTACGAGCAGTACTTC. Protein: CASSITGVILYEQYF.

This clone was counted between two and nine times. The CDR3 protein is CAWREFYEQYF. As DNA, the CDR3 is TGTGCCTGGAGGGAGTTCTACGAGCAGTACTTC. The chain is built from TRBV30 and TRBJ2-7, with D unclear. Germline values: CDR1 GTSNPN, CDR2 SVGIG (reference sequence). V was trimmed by 3 bases and J by 3 bases, leaving 6 bases between them. CDR3 size: 11 residues. Based on the CDR3 plus reference TRBV30 and TRBJ2-7, the full variable domain is SQTIHQWPATLVQPVGSPLSLECTVEGTSNPNLYWYRQAAGRGLQLLFYSVGIGQISSEVPQNLSASRPQDRQFILSSKKLLLSDSGFYLCAWREFYEQYFGPGTRLTVT.

The chain is built from TRBV7-6 and TRBJ2-7, with D perhaps matching TRBD2 (6 bases). The germline gives CDR1 SGHVS, CDR2 FNYEAQ. The CDR3 totals 11 residues. V lost 8 bases and J lost 6, with 11 bases in between. The CDR3, as DNA: TGTGCCAGCGGTCGGGGAGGCGAGCAGTACTTC. This sequence encodes CASGRGGEQYF.

This clone turned up a few times. V usage is TRBV7-2 and J usage is TRBJ1-2; TRBD1 matches at 9 bases. Germline V gene data show CDR1 as SGHTA and CDR2 as FQGNSA. The V and J ends lost 5 bases and 14 bases, in that order; junction bases with no gene match: 15. The CDR3 sequence is 14 residues long. CDR3 nucleotides: TGTGCCAGCAGCCCCAACCGGGACAGGGCTTTTAGGACCTTC. Its protein product is CASSPNRDRAFRTF.

The chain has TRBV7-6 and TRBJ2-1, with 8 bases fitting TRBD2. V lost 1 base and J lost 0; bases outside the gene matches: 5. The CDR3 runs to 17 residues. Germline assignment: CDR1 SGHVS and CDR2 FNYEAQ. CDR3 in amino acids: CASSLGVSGSSYNEQFF. The CDR3 coding sequence is TGTGCCAGCAGCTTAGGGGTGAGCGGGAGCTCCTACAATGAGCAGTTCTTC.

This sequence joins TRBV19 and TRBJ2-4, with TRBD1 as a possible D gene (6 bases). CDR1 is LNHDA, CDR2 SQIVND, per germline (reference sequence). The ends were cut back, 5 bases at V and 7 bases at J, with 15 bases in the middle. CDR3 length equals 14 residues. CDR3 DNA: TGTGCCAGTAGTTTCCGGGACAAAGGGAACATTCAGTACTTC. This encodes CASSFRDKGNIQYF.

This chain links TRBV28 with TRBJ1-1; D uncertain. The CDR3 runs 14 residues. Deletions cut 3 bases from V and 2 bases from J, with 10 bases between. From germline, CDR1 is MDHEN and CDR2 SYDVKM. For the CDR3, the DNA is TGTGCCAGCAGTTTGTCAAGACTCAACACTGAAGCTTTCTTT. Encoded protein: CASSLSRLNTEAFF.

The genes are TRBV6-5 and TRBJ1-1, with TRBD1 identical over 7 bases. Germline-derived CDR1 and CDR2 are MNHEY and SVGAGI. With V trimmed by 0 bases and J by 8 bases, 9 bases remained unmatched. CDR3 length equals 15 residues. CDR3 protein: CASSYSGQYATEAFF. The CDR3 coding sequence is TGTGCCAGCAGTTACTCGGGACAGTATGCTACAGAAGCTTTCTTT.